This TCR beta chain was identified during a study of T cell responses to AZD1222 COVID-19 vaccine. Across the whole study: Analyses pooled second doses at about 4 or about 12 weeks.

General study results and limits: Repertoires were obtained solely post-peak T cell response. Only a handful of AZD1222 recipients, about six in all, had baseline seropositivity. Donors, mostly white British, included more females; clonal diversity was possibly underestimated.

Here immunoSEQ multiplex PCR was the method, and the copy in TCRdb shows in-frame clones only, minus some. The sample lists 60,000 to 75,000 clones; more than 65% were seen once. This CDR3 contains 14 residues. The V gene's germline CDR1 is SGHTA and CDR2 FQGNSA. V lost 7 bases and J lost 0, with 11 bases in between. Concerning this clone: Its matching antigen is unknown.

The source material was peripheral blood, sampled on day 0 of AZD1222 vaccination. The chain employs TRBV7-2 and TRBJ2-3; maybe TRBD2 (6 bases). This clonotype was sampled from an adult in good health. CDR3 in DNA: TGTGCCAGCATGGAGGGGTTCAGCACAGATACGCAGTATTTT. This codes for CASMEGFSTDTQYF.